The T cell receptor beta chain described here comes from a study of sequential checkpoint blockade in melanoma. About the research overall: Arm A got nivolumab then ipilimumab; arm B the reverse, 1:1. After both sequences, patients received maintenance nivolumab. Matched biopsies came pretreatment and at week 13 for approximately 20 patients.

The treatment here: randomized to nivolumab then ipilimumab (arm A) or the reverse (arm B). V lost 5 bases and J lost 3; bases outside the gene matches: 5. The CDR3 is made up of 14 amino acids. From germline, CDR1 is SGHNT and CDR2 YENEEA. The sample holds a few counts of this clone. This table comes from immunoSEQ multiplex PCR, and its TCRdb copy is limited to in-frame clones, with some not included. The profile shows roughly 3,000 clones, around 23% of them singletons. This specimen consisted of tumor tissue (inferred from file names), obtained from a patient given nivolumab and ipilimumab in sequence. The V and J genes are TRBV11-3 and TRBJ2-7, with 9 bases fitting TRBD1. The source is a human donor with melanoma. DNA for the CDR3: TGTGCCAGCAGCCTCGGACAGGGGATCTACGAGCAGTACTTC. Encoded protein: CASSLGQGIYEQYF. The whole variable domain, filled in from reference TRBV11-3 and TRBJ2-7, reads EAGVVQSPRYKIIEKKQPVAFWCNPISGHNTLYWYLQNLGQGPELLIRYENEEAVDDSQLPKDRFSAERLKGVDSTLKIQPAELGDSAVYLCASSLGQGIYEQYFGPGTRLTVT.